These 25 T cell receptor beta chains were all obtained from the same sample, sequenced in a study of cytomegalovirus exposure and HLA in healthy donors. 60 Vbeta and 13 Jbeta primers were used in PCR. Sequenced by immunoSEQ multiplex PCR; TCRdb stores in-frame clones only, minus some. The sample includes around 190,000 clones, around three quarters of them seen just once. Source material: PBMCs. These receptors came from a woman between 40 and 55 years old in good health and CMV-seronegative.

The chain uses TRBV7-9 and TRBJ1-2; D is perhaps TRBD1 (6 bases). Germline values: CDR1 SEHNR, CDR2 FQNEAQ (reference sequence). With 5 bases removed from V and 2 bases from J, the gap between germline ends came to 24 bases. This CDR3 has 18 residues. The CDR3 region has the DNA TGTGCCAGCAGCCCGGCACATGGGGGTCGGGGGGCGAACTATGGCTACACCTTC. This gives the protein CASSPAHGGRGANYGYTF.

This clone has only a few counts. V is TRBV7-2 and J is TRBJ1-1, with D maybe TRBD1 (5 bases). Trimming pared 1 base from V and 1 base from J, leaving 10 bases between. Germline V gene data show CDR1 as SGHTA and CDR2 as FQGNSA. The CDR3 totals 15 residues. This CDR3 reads CASSLDPGGNTEAFF. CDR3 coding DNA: TGTGCCAGCAGCTTAGATCCGGGGGGGAACACTGAAGCTTTCTTT.

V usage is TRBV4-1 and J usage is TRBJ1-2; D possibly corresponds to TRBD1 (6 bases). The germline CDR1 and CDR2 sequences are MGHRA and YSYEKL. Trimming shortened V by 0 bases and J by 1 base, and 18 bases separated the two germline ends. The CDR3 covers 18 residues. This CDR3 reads CASSQDRAGANVNYGYTF. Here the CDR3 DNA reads TGCGCCAGCAGCCAAGATCGGGCAGGGGCGAATGTTAACTATGGCTACACCTTC.

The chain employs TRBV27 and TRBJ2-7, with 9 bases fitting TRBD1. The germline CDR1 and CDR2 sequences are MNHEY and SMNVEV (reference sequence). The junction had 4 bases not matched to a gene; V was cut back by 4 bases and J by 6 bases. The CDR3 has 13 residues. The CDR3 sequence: CASSSGTGSEQYF. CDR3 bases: TGTGCCAGCAGTTCCGGGACAGGGAGCGAGCAGTACTTC.

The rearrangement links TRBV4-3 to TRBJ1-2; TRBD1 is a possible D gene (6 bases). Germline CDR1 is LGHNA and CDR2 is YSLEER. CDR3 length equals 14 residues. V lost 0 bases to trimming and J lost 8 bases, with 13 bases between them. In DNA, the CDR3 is TGCGCCAGCAGCCAAGATCCCCAGGGGTTAGGCTACACCTTC. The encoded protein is CASSQDPQGLGYTF.

CDR3 protein: CAISWDRVNTEAFF. The CDR3 DNA sequence: TGTGCCATCAGTTGGGACAGGGTGAACACTGAAGCTTTCTTT. J is TRBJ1-1 and V is TRBV10-3; 9 nucleotides align to TRBD1. V shed 5 bases, J shed 0 bases, and the junction held 1 base outside the gene matches. The CDR3 is made up of 14 amino acids. Germline loops: CDR1 ENHRY, CDR2 SYGVKD.

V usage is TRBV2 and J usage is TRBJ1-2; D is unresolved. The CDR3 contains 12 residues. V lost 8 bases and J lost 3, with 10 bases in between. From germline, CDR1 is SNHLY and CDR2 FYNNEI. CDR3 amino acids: CASHETDYGYTF. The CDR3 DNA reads TGTGCCAGCCACGAAACGGACTATGGCTACACCTTC. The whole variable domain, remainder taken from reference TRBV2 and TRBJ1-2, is EPEVTQTPSHQVTQMGQEVILRCVPISNHLYFYWYRQILGQKVEFLVSFYNNEISEKSEIFDDQFSVERPDGSNFTLKIRSTKLEDSAMYFCASHETDYGYTFGSGTRLTVV.

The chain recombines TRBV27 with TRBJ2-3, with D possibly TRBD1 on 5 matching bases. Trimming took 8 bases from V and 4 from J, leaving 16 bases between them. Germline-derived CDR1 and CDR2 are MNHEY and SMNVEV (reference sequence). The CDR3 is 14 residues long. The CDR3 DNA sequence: TGTGCCAGCTCATTGGGGCAGGTACCAGATACGCAGTATTTT. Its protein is CASSLGQVPDTQYF.

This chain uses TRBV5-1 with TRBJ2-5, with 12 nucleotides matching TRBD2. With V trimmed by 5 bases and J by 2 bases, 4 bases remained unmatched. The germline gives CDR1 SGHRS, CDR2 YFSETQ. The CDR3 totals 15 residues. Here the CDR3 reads CASRFTSGRQETQYF. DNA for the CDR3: TGCGCCAGCAGATTCACTAGCGGGAGGCAAGAGACCCAGTACTTC.

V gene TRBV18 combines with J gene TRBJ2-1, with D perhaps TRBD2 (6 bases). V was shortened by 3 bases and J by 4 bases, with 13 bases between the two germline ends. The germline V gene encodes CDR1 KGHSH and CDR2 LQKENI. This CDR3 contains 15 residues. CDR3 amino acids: CASSPINAGYNEQFF. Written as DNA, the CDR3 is TGTGCCAGCTCACCCATTAACGCGGGGTACAATGAGCAGTTCTTC. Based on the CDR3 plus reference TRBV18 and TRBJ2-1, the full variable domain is NAGVMQNPRHLVRRRGQEARLRCSPMKGHSHVYWYRQLPEEGLKFMVYLQKENIIDESGMPKERFSAEFPKEGPSILRIQQVVRGDSAAYFCASSPINAGYNEQFFGPGTRLTVL.

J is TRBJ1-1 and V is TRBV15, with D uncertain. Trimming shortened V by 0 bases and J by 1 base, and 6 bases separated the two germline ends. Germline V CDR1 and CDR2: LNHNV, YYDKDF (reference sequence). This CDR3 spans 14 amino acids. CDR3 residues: CATSRDRRNTEAFF. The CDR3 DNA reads TGTGCCACCAGCAGAGATCGCAGGAACACTGAAGCTTTCTTT.

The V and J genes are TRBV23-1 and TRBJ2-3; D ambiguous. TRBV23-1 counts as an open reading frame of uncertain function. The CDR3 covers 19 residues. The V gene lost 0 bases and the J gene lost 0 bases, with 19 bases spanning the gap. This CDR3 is CASSQSQSFFNASTDTQYF. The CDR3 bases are TGCGCCAGCAGTCAATCACAGTCATTCTTTAACGCTAGCACAGATACGCAGTATTTT.

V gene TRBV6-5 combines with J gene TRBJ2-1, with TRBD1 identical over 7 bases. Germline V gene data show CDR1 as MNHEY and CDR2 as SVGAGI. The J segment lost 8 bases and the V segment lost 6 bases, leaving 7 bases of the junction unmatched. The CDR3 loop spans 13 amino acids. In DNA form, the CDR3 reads TGTGCCAGCAGGGGAACAGGGGCTCATGAGCAGTTCTTC. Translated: CASRGTGAHEQFF.

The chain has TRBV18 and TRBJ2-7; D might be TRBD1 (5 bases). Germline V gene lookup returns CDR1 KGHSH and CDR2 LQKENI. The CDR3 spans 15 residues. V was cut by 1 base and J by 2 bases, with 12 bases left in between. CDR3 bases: TGTGCCAGCTCACCACGGTCAGGGATAACCTACGAGCAGTACTTC. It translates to CASSPRSGITYEQYF.

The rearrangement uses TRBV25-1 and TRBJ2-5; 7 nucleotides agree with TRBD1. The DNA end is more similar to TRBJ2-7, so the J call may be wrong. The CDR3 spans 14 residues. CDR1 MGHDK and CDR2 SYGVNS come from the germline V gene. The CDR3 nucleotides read TGTGCCAGCAGTGTTTGGGACAGAGAGTACGAGCAGTACTTC. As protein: CASSVWDREYEQYF.

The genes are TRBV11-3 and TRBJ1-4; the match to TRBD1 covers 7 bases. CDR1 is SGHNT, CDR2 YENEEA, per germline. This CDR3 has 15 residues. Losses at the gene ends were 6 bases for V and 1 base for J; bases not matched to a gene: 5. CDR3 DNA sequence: TGTGCCAGCAGAACAGGGGTTCGAACTAATGAAAAACTGTTTTTT. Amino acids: CASRTGVRTNEKLFF.

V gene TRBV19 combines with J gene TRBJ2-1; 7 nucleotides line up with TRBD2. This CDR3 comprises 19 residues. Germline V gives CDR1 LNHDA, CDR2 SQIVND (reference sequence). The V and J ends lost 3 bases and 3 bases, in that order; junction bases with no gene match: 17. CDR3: CASSIYSGLVGGGYNEQFF. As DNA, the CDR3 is TGTGCCAGTAGTATCTACTCCGGTTTAGTTGGGGGGGGCTACAATGAGCAGTTCTTC.

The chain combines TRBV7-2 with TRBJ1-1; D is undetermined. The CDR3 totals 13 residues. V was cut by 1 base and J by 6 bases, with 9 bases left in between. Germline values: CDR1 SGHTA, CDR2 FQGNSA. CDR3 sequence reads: CASSLGVQAEAFF. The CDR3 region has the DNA TGTGCCAGCAGCTTAGGGGTTCAGGCTGAAGCTTTCTTT.

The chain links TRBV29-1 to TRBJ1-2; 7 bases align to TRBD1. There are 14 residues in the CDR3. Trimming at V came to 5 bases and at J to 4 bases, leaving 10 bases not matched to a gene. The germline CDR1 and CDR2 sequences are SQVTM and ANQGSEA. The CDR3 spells CSVYDPTGIYGYTF. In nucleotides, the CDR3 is TGCAGCGTTTACGATCCGACAGGGATCTATGGCTACACCTTC.

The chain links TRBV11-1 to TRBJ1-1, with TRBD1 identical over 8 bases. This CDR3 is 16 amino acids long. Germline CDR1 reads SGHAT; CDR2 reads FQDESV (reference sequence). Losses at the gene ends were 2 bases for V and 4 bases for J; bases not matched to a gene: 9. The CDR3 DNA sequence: TGTGCCAGCAGCTTAATTATTGGACAGGGAGGCACTGAAGCTTTCTTT. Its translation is CASSLIIGQGGTEAFF.

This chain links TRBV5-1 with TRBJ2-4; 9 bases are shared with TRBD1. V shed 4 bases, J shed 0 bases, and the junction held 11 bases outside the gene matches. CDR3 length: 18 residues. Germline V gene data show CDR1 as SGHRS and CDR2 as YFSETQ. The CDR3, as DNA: TGCGCCAGCAGCCCGGGACAGGGACTCCCCATAGCCAAAAACATTCAGTACTTC. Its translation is CASSPGQGLPIAKNIQYF.

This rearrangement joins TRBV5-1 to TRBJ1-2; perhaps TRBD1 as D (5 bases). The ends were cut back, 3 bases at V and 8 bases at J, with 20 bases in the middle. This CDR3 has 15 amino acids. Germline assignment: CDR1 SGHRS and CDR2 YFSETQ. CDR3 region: CASSSSPGTPRGYTF. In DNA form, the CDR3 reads TGCGCCAGCAGCTCCTCCCCCGGGACTCCCCGCGGCTACACCTTC.

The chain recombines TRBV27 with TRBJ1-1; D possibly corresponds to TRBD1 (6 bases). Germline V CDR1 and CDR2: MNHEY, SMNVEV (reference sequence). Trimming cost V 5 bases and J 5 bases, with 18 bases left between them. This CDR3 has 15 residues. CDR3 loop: CASSTVAGAGTEAFF. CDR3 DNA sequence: TGTGCCAGCAGTACGGTGGCGGGGGCGGGTACTGAAGCTTTCTTT.

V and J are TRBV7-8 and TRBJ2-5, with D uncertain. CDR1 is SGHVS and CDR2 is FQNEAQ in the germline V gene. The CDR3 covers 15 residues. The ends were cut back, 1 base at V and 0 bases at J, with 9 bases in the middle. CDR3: CASSLGPVYQETQYF. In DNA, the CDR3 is TGTGCCAGCAGCTTAGGTCCCGTCTACCAAGAGACCCAGTACTTC.

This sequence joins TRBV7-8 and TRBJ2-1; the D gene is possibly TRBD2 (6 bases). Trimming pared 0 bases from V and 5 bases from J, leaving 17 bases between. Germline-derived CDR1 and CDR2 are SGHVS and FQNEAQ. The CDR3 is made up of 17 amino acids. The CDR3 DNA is TGTGCCAGCAGCTTAGCCAGCGGGCCTCGAATTAACAATGAGCAGTTCTTC. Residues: CASSLASGPRINNEQFF.